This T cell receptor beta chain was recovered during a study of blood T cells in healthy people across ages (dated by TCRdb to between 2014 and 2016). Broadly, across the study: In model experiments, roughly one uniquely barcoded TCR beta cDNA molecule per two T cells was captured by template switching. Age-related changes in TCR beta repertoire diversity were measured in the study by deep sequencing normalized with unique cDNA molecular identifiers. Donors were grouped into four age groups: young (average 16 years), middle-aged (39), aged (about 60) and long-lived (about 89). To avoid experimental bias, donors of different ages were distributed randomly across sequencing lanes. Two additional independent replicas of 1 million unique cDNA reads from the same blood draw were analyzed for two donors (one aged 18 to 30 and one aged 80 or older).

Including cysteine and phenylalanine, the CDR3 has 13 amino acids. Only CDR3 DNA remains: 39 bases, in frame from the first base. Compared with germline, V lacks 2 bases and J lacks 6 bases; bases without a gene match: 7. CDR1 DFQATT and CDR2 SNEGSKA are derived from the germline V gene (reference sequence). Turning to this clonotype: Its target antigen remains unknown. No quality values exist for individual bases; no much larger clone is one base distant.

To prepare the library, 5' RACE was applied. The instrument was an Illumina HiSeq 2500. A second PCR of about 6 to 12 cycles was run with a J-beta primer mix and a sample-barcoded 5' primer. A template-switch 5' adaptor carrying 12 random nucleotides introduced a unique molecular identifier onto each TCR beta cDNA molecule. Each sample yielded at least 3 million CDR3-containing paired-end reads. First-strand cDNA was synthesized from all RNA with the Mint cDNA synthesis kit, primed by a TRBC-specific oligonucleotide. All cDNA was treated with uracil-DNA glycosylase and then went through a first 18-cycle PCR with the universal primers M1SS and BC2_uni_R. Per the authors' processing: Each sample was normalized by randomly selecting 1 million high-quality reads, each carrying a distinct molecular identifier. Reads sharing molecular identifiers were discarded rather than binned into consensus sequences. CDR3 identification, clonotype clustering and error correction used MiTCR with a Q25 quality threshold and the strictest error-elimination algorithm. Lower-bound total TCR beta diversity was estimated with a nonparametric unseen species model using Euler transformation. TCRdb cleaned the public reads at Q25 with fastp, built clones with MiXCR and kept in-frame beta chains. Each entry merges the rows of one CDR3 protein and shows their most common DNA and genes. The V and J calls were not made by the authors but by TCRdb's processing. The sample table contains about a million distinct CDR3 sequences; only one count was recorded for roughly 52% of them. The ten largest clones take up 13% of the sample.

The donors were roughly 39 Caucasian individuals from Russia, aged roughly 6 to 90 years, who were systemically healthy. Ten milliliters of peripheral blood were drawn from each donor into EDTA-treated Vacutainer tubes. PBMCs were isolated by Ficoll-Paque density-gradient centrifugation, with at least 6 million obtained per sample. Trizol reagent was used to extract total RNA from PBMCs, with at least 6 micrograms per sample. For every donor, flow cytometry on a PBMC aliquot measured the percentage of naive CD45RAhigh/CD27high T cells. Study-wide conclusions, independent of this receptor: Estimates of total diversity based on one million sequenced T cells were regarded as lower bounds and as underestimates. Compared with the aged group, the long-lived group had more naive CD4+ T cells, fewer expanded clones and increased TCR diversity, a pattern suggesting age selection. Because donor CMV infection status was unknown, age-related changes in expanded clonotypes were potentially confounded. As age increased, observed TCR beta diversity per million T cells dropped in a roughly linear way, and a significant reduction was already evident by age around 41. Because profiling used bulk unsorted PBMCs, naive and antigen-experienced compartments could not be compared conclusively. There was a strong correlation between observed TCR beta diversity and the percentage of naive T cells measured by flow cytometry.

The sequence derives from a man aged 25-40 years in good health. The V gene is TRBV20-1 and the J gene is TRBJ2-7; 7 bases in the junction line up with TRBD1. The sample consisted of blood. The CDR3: CSARTNRGAEQYF. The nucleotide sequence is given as TGCAGTGCTAGAACAAACAGGGGAGCCGAGCAGTACTTC.